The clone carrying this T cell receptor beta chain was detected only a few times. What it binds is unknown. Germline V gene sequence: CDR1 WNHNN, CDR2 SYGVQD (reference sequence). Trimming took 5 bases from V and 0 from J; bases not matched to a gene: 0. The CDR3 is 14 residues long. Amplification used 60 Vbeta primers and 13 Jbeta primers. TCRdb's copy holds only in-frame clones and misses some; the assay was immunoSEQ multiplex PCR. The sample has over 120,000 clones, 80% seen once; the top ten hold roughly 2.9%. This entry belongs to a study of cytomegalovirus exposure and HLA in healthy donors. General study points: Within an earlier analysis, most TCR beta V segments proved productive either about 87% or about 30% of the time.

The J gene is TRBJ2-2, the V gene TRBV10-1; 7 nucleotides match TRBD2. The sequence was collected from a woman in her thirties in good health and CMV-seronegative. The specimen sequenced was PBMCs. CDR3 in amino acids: CASSTSANTGELFF. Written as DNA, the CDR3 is TGCGCCAGCAGTACTAGCGCGAACACCGGGGAGCTGTTTTTT.